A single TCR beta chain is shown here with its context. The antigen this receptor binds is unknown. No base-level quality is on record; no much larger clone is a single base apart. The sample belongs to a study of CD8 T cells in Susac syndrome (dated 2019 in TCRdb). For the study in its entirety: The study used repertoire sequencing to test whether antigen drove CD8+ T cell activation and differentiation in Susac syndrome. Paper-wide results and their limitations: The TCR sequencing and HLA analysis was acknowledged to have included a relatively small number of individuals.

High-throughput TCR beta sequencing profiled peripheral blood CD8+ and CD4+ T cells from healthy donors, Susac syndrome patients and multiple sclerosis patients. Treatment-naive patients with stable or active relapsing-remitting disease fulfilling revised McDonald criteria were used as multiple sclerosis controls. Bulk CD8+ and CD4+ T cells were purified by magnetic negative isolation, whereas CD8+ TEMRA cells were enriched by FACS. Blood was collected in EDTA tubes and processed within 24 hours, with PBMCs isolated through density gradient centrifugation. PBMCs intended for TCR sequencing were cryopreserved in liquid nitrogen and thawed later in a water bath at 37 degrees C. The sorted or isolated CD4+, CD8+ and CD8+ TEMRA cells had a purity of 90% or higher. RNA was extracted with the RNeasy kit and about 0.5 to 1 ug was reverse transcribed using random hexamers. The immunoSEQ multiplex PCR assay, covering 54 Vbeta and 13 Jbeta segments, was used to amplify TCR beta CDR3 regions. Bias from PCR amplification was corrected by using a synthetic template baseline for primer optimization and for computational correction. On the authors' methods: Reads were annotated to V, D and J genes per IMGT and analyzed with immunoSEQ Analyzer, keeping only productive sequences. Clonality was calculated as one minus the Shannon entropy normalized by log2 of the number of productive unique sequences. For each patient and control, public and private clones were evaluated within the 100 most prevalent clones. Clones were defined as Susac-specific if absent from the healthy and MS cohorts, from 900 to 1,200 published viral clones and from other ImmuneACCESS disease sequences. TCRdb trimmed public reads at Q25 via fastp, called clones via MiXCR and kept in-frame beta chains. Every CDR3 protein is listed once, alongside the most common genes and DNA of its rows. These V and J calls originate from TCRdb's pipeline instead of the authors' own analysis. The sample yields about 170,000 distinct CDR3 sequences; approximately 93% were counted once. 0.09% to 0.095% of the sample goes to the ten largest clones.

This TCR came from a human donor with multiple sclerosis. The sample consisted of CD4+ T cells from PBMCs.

CDR3 reads: CASSPLGVAGGLGETQYF. Here is the DNA: TGCGCCAGCAGCCCCCTGGGAGTAGCGGGGGGCCTGGGAGAGACCCAGTACTTC. The chain employs TRBV5-1 and TRBJ2-5, with 10 bases matching TRBD2. The germline V and J ends show losses of 4 bases and 4 bases respectively, and no gene match explains 16 bases of the junction. The CDR3 spans 18 residues, from the cysteine through the phenylalanine. Just the 54-base CDR3 DNA is kept, in frame starting at base 1. For CDR1 and CDR2, the germline V gene lists SGHRS and YFSETQ.